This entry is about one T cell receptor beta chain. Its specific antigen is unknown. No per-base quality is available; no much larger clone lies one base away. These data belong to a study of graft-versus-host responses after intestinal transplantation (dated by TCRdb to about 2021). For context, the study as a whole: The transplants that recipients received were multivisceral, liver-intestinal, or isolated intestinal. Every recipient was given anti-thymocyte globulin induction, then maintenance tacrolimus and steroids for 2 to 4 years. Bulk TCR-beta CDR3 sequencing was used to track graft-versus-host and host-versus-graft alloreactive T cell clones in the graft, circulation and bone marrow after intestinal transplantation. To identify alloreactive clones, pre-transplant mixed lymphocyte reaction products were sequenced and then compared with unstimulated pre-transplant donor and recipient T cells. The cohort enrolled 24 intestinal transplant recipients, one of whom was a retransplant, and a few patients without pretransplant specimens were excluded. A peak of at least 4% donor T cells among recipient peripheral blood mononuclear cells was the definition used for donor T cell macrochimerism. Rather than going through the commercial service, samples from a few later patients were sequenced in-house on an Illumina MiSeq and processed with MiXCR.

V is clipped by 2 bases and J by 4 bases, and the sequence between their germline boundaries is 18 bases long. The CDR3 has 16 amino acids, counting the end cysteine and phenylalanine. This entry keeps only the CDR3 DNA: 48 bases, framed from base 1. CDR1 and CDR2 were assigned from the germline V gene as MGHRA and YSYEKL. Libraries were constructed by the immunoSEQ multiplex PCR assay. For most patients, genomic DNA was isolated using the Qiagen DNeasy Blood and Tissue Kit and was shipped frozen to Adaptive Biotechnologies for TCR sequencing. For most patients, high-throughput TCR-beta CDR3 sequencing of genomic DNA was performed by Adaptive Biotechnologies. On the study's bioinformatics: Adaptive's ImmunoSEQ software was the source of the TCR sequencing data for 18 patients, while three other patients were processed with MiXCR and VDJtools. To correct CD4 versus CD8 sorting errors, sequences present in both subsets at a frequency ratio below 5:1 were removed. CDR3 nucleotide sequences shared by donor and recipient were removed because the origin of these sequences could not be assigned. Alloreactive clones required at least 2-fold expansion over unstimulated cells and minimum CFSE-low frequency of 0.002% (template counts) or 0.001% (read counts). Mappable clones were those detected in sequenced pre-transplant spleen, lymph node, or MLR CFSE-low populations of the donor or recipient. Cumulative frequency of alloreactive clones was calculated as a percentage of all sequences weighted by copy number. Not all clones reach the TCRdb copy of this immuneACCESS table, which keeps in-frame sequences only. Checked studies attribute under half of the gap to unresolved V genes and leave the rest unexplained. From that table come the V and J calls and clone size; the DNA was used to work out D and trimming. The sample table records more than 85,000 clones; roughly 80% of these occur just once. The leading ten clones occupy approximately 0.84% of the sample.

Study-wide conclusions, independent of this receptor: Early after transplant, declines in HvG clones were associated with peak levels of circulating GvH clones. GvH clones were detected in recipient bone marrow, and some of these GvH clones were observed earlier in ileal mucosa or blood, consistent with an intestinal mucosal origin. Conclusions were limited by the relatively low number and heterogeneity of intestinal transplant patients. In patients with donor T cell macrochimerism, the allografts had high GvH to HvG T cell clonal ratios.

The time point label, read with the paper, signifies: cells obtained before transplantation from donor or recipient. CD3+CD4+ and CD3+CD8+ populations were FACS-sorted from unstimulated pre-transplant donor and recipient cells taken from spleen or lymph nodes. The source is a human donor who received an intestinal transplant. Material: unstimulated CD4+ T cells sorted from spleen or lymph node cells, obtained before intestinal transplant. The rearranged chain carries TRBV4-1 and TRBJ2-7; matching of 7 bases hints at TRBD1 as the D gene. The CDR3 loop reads CASSQPRQGGYYEQYF. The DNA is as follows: TGCGCCAGCAGCCAACCCAGGCAGGGGGGATATTACGAGCAGTACTTC.